Each of the 15 T cell receptor beta chains below was sequenced from the same sample in a study of cytomegalovirus exposure and HLA in healthy donors. PCR employed 60 Vbeta and 13 Jbeta primers. Profiling relied on immunoSEQ multiplex PCR, and the TCRdb table lists in-frame clones only, not all of them. The data show approximately 130,000 clones, with roughly four fifths seen just once and 1.5% to 2% held by the top ten. Specimen: PBMCs. The receptors were sampled from a middle-aged man in good health and CMV-seronegative.

This chain joins TRBV11-2 and TRBJ1-1; TRBD1 matches 9 bases. Germline CDR1 and CDR2: SGHAT and FQNNGV. The trim removed 4 bases at V and 11 bases at J, leaving 8 bases unmatched. This CDR3 has 13 amino acids. The CDR3 region has the DNA TGTGCCAGCAGCTCTACAGGGGGCCGAGTGGCTTTCTTT. Translation: CASSSTGGRVAFF.

The V call is TRBV28, the J call TRBJ2-3; 11 bases are shared with TRBD2. There are 15 residues in the CDR3. Germline V gene data show CDR1 as MDHEN and CDR2 as SYDVKM. J lost 8 bases, V lost 2 bases, and 6 bases had no gene match. The chain's CDR3 is CASSLGTSGHGTQYF. DNA of the CDR3: TGTGCCAGCAGTTTAGGGACTAGCGGCCACGGTACGCAGTATTTT.

The chain recombines TRBV19 with TRBJ1-1; 9 positions agree with TRBD1. Germline CDR1 and CDR2: LNHDA and SQIVND (reference sequence). Losses at the gene ends were 8 bases for V and 4 bases for J; bases not matched to a gene: 5. The CDR3 covers 13 residues. CDR3 bases: TGTGCCAGTCGACAGGGGGGGATCACTGAAGCTTTCTTT. Translating gives CASRQGGITEAFF.

The chain employs TRBV28 and TRBJ2-1; 9 bases match TRBD2. CDR1 is MDHEN and CDR2 is SYDVKM in the germline V gene. The CDR3 length is 15 residues. V trimming: 6 bases; J trimming: 7 bases; junction bases outside the gene matches: 10. CDR3 sequence reads: CASRFSGSGQNEQFF. The CDR3 DNA follows: TGTGCCAGCAGATTTAGCGGGAGTGGGCAAAATGAGCAGTTCTTC.

The chain employs TRBV6-1 and TRBJ1-2; D may be TRBD1 (6 bases). V dropped 2 bases and J dropped 4 bases, with 14 bases sitting between them. Germline V gene lookup returns CDR1 MNHNS and CDR2 SASEGT. The CDR3 totals 15 residues. The CDR3 DNA sequence: TGTGCCAGCAGTGAACAGGGGTTACGGACCTATGGCTACACCTTC. Translation: CASSEQGLRTYGYTF.

As regards this clone: At one of its ends the junction is not consistent with the germline gene, which may arise from a read error. The rearrangement joins TRBV7-7 to TRBJ2-1; the match to TRBD2 covers 10 bases. The CDR3 contains 14 residues. Per the germline V gene, CDR1 is SSHAT and CDR2 is FNYEAQ (reference sequence). This CDR3 is CASSSGLAPNEQFF. The CDR3, as DNA: TGTGCTAGCAGCTCGGGACTAGCGCCGAATGAGCAGTTCTTC.

J is TRBJ1-4 and V is TRBV19, with 8 bases fitting TRBD1. The CDR3 extends over 14 amino acids. V lost 7 bases, J lost 0 bases, and 1 base stayed unmatched. CDR1 and CDR2 from the germline V gene are LNHDA and SQIVND (reference sequence). The CDR3 DNA reads TGTGCCAGTATGACAGGGGCAACTAATGAAAAACTGTTTTTT. Translation: CASMTGATNEKLFF. Complete variable domain (other parts from reference TRBV19 and TRBJ1-4): DGGITQSPKYLFRKEGQNVTLSCEQNLNHDAMYWYRQDPGQGLRLIYYSQIVNDFQKGDIAEGYSVSREKKESFPLTVTSAQKNPTAFYLCASMTGATNEKLFFGSGTQLSVL.

The chain carries TRBV9 and TRBJ2-7, with 9 bases identical to TRBD1. Germline V gene data show CDR1 as SGDLS and CDR2 as YYNGEE. Germline trimming cut 3 bases from V and 1 base from J; bases unmatched to any gene: 5. This CDR3 contains 15 residues. The CDR3 sequence is CASSASGTGSYEQYF. For the CDR3, the DNA is TGTGCCAGCAGCGCCTCCGGGACAGGGTCCTACGAGCAGTACTTC.

This rearrangement joins TRBV9 to TRBJ2-7; 9 bases are a match to TRBD1. Germline values: CDR1 SGDLS, CDR2 YYNGEE. Germline trimming cut 4 bases from V and 6 bases from J; bases unmatched to any gene: 11. This CDR3 is 15 amino acids long. CDR3 sequence (DNA): TGTGCCAGCAGCCCCGGAACAGGGGGCGCGTCCGAGCAGTACTTC. It translates to CASSPGTGGASEQYF. Full variable domain (missing parts from reference TRBV9 and TRBJ2-7): DSGVTQTPKHLITATGQRVTLRCSPRSGDLSVYWYQQSLDQGLQFLIQYYNGEERAKGNILERFSAQQFPDLHSELNLSSLELGDSALYFCASSPGTGGASEQYFGPGTRLTVT.

This clone was found a few times. The genes are TRBV9 and TRBJ2-5; TRBD2 might be the D (6 bases). The V gene's germline CDR1 is SGDLS and CDR2 YYNGEE. The ends were cut back, 0 bases at V and 1 base at J, with 10 bases in the middle. The CDR3 is made up of 15 amino acids. The CDR3 region has the DNA TGTGCCAGCAGCGTAGCCCTCGGGGGCCAAGAGACCCAGTACTTC. This encodes CASSVALGGQETQYF.

As to this clone: One end of the junction varies from germline; a read error may be responsible. The chain couples TRBV7-2 to TRBJ2-6; perhaps TRBD2 as D (6 bases). Germline lookup yields CDR1 SGHTA and CDR2 FQGNSA. The CDR3 is 17 residues long. CDR3 in DNA: TGTGCCAGCAGCTTATCCCGGGGGACCTCTGGGGCCAACGGCCTGACTTTC. This gives the protein CASSLSRGTSGANGLTF.

This rearrangement joins TRBV7-2 to TRBJ2-7, with 12 positions matching TRBD1. The germline V gene has CDR1 SGHTA and CDR2 FQGNSA. V shed 5 bases, J shed 5 bases, and the junction held 10 bases outside the gene matches. The CDR3 spans 16 residues. The CDR3 loop reads CASSHPPGTGGNEQYF. The CDR3 bases are TGTGCCAGCAGCCACCCTCCCGGGACAGGGGGCAACGAGCAGTACTTC.

The chain has TRBV23-1 and TRBJ1-5, with 9 bases aligning to TRBD1. TRBV23-1 is given ORF status, its function remaining uncertain. V was pared by 0 bases and J by 0 bases, with 9 bases of the junction left unmatched. The CDR3 extends over 19 amino acids. The CDR3 region is CASSQSRGGTGRSNQPQHF. The CDR3 nucleotides are TGCGCCAGCAGTCAATCGAGGGGAGGGACAGGGCGTAGCAATCAGCCCCAGCATTTT.

The V gene is TRBV9, the J gene TRBJ2-3; TRBD1 agrees at 7 bases. This CDR3 comprises 14 residues. Unmatched junction bases numbered 3, after V lost 5 bases and J lost 0 bases. CDR1 SGDLS and CDR2 YYNGEE come from the germline V gene. The CDR3, as DNA: TGTGCCAGCAGAGGGACAGCTAGCACAGATACGCAGTATTTT. This gives the protein CASRGTASTDTQYF.

This clone has only one observation. The chain carries TRBV19 and TRBJ2-1; 8 bases map to TRBD2. Germline lookup yields CDR1 LNHDA and CDR2 SQIVND (reference sequence). Trimming took 7 bases from V and 0 from J; bases not matched to a gene: 5. The CDR3 sequence is 15 residues long. The CDR3 is CASKRAGGSYNEQFF. The CDR3 nucleotides read TGTGCCAGTAAGAGGGCGGGGGGCTCCTACAATGAGCAGTTCTTC.